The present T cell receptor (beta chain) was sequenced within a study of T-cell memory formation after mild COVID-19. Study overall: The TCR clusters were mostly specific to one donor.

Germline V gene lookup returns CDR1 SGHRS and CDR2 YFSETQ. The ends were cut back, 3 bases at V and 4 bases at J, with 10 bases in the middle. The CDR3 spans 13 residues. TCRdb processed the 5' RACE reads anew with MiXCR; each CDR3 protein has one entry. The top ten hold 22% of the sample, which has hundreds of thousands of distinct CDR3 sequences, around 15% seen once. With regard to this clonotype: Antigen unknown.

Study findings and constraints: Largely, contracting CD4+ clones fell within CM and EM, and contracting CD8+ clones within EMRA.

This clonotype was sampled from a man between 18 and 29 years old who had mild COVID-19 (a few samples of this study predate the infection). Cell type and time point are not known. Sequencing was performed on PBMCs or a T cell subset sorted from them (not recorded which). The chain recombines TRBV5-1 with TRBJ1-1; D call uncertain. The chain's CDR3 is CASSSVSFTEAFF. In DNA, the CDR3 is TGCGCCAGCAGCTCCGTCTCGTTCACTGAAGCTTTCTTT. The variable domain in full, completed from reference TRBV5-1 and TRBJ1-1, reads KAGVTQTPRYLIKTRGQQVTLSCSPISGHRSVSWYQQTPGQGLQFLFEYFSETQRNKGNFPGRFSGRQFSNSRSEMNVSTLELGDSALYLCASSSVSFTEAFFGQGTRLTVV.